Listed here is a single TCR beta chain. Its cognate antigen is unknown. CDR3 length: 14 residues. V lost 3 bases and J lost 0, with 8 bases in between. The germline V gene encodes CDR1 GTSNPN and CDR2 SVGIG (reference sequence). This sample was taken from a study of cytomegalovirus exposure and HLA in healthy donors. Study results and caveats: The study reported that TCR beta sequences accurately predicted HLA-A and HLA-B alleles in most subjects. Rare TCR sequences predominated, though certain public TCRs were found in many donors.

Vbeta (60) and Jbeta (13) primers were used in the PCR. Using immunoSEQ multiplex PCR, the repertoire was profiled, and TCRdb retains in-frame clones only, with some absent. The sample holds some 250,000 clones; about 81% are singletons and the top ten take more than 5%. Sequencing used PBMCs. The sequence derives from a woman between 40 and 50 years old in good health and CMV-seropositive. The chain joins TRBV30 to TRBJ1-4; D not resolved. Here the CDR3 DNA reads TGTGCCTGGAGCCGGGAAACAACTAATGAAAAACTGTTTTTT. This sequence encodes CAWSRETTNEKLFF.